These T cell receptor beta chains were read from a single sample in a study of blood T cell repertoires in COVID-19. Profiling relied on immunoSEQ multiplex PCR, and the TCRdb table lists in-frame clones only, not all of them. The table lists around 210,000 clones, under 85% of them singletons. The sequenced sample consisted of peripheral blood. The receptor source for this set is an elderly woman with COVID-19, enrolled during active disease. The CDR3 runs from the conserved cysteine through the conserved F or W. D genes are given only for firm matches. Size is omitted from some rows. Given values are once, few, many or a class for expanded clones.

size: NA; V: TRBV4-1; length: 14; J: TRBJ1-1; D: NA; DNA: TGCGCCAGCAGTCTGGGACACGCAAACACTGAAGCTTTCTTT; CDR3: CASSLGHANTEAFF
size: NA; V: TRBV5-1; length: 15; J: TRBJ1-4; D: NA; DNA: TGCGCCAGCAGCTTGGCGCGGGGGGATGATGAAAAACTGTTTTTT; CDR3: CASSLARGDDEKLFF
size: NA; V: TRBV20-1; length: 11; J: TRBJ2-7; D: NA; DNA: TGCAGTGTAAGAACAGGCTGGGAGCAGTACTTC; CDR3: CSVRTGWEQYF
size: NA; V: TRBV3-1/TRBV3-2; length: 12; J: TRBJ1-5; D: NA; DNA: TGTGCCAGCAGCCAAGAGGCGGCGCCCGGGCATTTT; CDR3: CASSQEAAPGHF
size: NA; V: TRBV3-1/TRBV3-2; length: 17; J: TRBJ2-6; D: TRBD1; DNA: TGTGCCAGCAGCCAAGTAACAGGGGGGAGTGGGGCCAACGTCCTGACTTTC; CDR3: CASSQVTGGSGANVLTF
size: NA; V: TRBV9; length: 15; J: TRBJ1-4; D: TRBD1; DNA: TGTGCCAGCAGCGCGAGACAGGGGGCAGGTGAAAAACTGTTTTTT; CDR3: CASSARQGAGEKLFF
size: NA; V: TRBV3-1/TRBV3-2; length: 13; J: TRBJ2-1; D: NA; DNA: TGTGCCAGCAGCCAATGGCAGGGAAATGAGCAGTTCTTC; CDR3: CASSQWQGNEQFF
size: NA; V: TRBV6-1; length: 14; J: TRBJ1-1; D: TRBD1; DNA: TGTGCCAGCAGTGTTCGTCCAGGGGGCACTGAAGCTTTCTTT; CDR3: CASSVRPGGTEAFF
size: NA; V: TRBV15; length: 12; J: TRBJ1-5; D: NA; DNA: TGTGCCACCAGTCGGGGGAATCAGCCCCAGCATTTT; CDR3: CATSRGNQPQHF
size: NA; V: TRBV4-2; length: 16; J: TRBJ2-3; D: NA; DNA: TGTGCCAGCAGCCAAGATGCTACCTCGGGCACAGATACGCAGTATTTT; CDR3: CASSQDATSGTDTQYF
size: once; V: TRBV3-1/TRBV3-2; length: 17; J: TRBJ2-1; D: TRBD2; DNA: TGTGCCAGCAGCCCTGGAGCGGGGCGGGGGGGCATCTATGAGCAGTTCTTC; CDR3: CASSPGAGRGGIYEQFF
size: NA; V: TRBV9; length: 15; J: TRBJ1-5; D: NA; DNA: TGTGCCAGCAGCGCAGGGTGGGAGGGGAGTCAGCCCCAGCATTTT; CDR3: CASSAGWEGSQPQHF
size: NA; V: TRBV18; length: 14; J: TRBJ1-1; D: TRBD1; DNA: TGTGCCAGCTCACCAAGGACAGGCCGCACTGAAGCTTTCTTT; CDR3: CASSPRTGRTEAFF
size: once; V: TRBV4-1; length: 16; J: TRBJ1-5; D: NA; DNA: TGCGCCAGCAGCCAAGTACAGGATGGGGGCAATCAGCCCCAGCATTTT; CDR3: CASSQVQDGGNQPQHF
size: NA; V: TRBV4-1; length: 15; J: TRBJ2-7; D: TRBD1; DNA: TGCGCCAGCAGCCGGCACCTCACACAGGGGTACGAGCAGTACTTC; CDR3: CASSRHLTQGYEQYF
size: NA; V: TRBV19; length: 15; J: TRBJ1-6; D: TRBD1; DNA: TGTGCCAGTACCTTAACTGGGACAGGTAATTCACCCCTCCACTTT; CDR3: CASTLTGTGNSPLHF
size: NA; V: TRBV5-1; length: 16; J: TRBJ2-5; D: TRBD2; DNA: TGCGCCAGCAGGGCCGCGACTAGCGGGGGACAAGAGACCCAGTACTTC; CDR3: CASRAATSGGQETQYF
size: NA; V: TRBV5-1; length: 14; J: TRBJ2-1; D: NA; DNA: TGCGCCAGCAGCTTCCGGGGAGAATACAATGAGCAGTTCTTC; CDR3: CASSFRGEYNEQFF
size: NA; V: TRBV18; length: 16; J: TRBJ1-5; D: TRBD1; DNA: TGTGCCAGCTCACCACTGGGACAGGTTAGCAATCAGCCCCAGCATTTT; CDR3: CASSPLGQVSNQPQHF
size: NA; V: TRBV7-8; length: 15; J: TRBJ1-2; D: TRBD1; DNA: TGTGCCAGCAGCCCCCCACCGGGACAGTCTTATGGCTACACCTTC; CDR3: CASSPPPGQSYGYTF
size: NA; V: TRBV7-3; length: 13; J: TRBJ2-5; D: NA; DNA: TGTGCCAGCATCGGACCGGGACTGCGGGATAGGTACTTC; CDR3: CASIGPGLRDRYF
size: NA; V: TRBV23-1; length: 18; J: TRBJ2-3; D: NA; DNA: TGCGCCAGCAGTCAATCGGGGGGGCGGGAATTGAGCACAGATACGCAGTATTTT; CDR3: CASSQSGGRELSTDTQYF
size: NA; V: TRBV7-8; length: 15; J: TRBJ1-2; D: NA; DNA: TGTGCCAGCAGCTTCGACAGGACTCTCTCTCGGGGCTACACCTTC; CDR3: CASSFDRTLSRGYTF
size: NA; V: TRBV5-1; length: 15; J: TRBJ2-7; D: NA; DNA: TGCGCCAGCAGGGCCGGGACGGGAGAAGCGTACGAGCAGTACTTC; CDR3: CASRAGTGEAYEQYF
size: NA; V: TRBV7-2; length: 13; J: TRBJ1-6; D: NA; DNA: TGTGCCAGCAGCAGGACAGCAAATTCACCCCTCCACTTT; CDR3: CASSRTANSPLHF
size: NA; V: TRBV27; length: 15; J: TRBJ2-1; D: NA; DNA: TGTGCCAGCAGTTTATCGGGGCTTTCCTACAATGAGCAGTTCTTC; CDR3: CASSLSGLSYNEQFF
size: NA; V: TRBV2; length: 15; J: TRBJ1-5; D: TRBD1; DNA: TGTGCCAGCAGTGGGGGCCCAGGGGGCAGGCAGCCCCAGCATTTT; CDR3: CASSGGPGGRQPQHF
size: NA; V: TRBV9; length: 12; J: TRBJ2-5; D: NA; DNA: TGTGCCAGCAGCCGCTTGGCTGGGACCCAGTACTTC; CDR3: CASSRLAGTQYF
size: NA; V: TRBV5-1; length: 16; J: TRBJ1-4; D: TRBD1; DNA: TGCGCCAGCAGCTTGGGTGGGACAGGGGGAGATGAAAAACTGTTTTTT; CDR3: CASSLGGTGGDEKLFF
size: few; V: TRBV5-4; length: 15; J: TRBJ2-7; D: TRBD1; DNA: TGTGCCAGCAGCTTGGCCGGGACAGGGCTCTACGAGCAGTACTTC; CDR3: CASSLAGTGLYEQYF
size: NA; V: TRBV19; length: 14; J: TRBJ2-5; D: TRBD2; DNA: TGTGCCAGTTCAGCGGGAGTGGTTCGAGAGACCCAGTACTTC; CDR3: CASSAGVVRETQYF
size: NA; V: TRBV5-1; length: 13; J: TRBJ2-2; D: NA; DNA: TGCGCCAGCAGCTTGGTCGTAACCGGGGAGCTGTTTTTT; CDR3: CASSLVVTGELFF
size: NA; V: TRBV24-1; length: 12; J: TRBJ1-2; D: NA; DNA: TGTGCCACCAGTGACACTGGGCCCATTTTCAGATTC; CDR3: CATSDTGPIFRF
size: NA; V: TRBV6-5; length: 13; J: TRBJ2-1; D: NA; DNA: TGTGCCAGCAGTTACGGACTGCACAATGAGCAGTTCTTC; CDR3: CASSYGLHNEQFF
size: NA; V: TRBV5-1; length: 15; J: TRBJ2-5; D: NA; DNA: TGCGCCAGCAGCTTTGTGACAGCCCTCCAAGAGACCCAGTACTTC; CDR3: CASSFVTALQETQYF
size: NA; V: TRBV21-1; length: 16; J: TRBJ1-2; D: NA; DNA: TGTGCCAGCAGCCCCCCCAAGGACAGCGCTAACTATGGCTACACCTTC; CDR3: CASSPPKDSANYGYTF
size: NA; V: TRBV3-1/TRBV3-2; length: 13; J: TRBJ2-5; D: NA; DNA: TGTGCCAGCAGCCAACAATCGGGAGAGACCCAGTACTTC; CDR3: CASSQQSGETQYF
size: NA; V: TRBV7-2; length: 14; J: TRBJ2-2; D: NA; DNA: TGTGCCAGCAGCTTAGGCAGGGGAGAAGGGGAGCTGTTTTTT; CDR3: CASSLGRGEGELFF
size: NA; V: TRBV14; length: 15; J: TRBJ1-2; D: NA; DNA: TGTGCCAGCAGCCCGCAGCAGGGGTCCCCCTATGGCTACACCTTC; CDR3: CASSPQQGSPYGYTF
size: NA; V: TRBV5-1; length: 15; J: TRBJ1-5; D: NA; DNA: TGCGCCAGCAGCGGGTCAGGACAGTTCGGAGAGCCCCAGCATTTT; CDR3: CASSGSGQFGEPQHF
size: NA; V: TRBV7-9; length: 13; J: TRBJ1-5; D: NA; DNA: TGTGCCAGCAGCGCGCCAGGGCGGCAGCCCCAGCATTTT; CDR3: CASSAPGRQPQHF
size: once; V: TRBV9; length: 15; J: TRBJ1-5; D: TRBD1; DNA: TGTGCCAGCAGCCAGACAGGGGGCGGCAATCAGCCCCAGCATTTT; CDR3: CASSQTGGGNQPQHF
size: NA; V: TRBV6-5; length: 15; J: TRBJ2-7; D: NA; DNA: TGTGCCAGCAGGTCCTCGGGAACTAGCCTTCTTGAGCAGTACTTC; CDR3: CASRSSGTSLLEQYF
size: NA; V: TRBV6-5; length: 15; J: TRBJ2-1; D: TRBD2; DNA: TGTGCCAGCAGTTCGGGGGAGGGCTCCTACAATGAGCAGTTCTTC; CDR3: CASSSGEGSYNEQFF
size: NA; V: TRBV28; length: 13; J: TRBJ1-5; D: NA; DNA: TGTGCCAGCAGGCGGGACAGCAATCAGCCCCAGCATTTT; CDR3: CASRRDSNQPQHF
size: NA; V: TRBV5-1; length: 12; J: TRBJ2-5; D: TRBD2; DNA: TGCGCCAGCAGTCCAGCGGGAGAGGCCCAGTACTTC; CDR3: CASSPAGEAQYF
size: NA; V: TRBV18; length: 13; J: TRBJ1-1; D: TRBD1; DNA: TGTGCCAGCTCCTCGGGACAGAGGCTTGAGGCTTTCTTT; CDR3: CASSSGQRLEAFF
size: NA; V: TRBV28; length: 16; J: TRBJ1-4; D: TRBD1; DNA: TGTGCCAGCAAAGCCCCTCCAGGACAGGGAGGTGAAAAACTGTTTTTT; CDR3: CASKAPPGQGGEKLFF
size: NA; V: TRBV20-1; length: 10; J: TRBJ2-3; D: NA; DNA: TGCAGTGCTTCTTACTCCGCGCAGTATTTT; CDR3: CSASYSAQYF
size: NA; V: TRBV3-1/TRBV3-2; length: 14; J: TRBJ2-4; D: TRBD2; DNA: TGTGCCAGCAGCCAGCTAGCGGGGGCCGCCCTTCAGTACTTC; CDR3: CASSQLAGAALQYF